Presented here are 31 T cell receptor beta chains from one specimen sequenced in a study of identical twins. From the 5' RACE reads, TCRdb called clonotypes with MiXCR, one entry per CDR3 protein. The sample has about 450,000 distinct CDR3 sequences, around 20% seen once; the top ten hold around 12%. Specimen: naive T cells sorted from blood. The receptors stem from a man in his forties or fifties in good health.

The sample holds one count of this clonotype. The V gene is TRBV24-1, the J gene TRBJ2-3, with TRBD2 matching over 8 bases. The CDR3 is made up of 17 amino acids. Trimming took 5 bases from V and 1 from J; bases not matched to a gene: 10. Germline CDR1 KGHDR, CDR2 SFDVKD. CDR3 sequence reads: CATSATGSGSGTDTQYF. Here the CDR3 DNA reads TGTGCCACCAGTGCCACAGGGAGCGGGAGCGGCACAGATACGCAGTATTTT.

This clonotype was recorded at least ten times. The rearrangement joins TRBV29-1 to TRBJ2-1; TRBD2 matches 9 bases. After removal of 1 base from V and 2 bases from J, the junction contained 3 bases not matched to a gene. The CDR3 consists of 15 residues. CDR1 and CDR2 (germline): SQVTM, ANQGSEA. This CDR3 is CSVEGASGTYNEQFF. CDR3 in DNA: TGCAGCGTTGAAGGGGCTAGCGGGACCTACAATGAGCAGTTCTTC.

The chain couples TRBV6-1 to TRBJ2-1; D is perhaps TRBD2 (6 bases). Trimming removed 1 base at V and 7 bases at J, with 14 bases between. CDR3 length: 15 residues. Germline values: CDR1 MNHNS, CDR2 SASEGT. The DNA of the CDR3 is TGTGCCAGCAGTGAAGAATGGGGTCTAGCGAATGAGCAGTTCTTC. It encodes CASSEEWGLANEQFF.

The rearrangement links TRBV27 to TRBJ2-1; 9 bases fit TRBD2. V gave up 5 bases and J gave up 4 bases; unmatched junction bases: 9. The germline gives CDR1 MNHEY, CDR2 SMNVEV (reference sequence). This CDR3 contains 16 residues. The CDR3 sequence is CASSPFAGGVYNEQFF. Here the CDR3 DNA reads TGTGCCAGCAGTCCCTTCGCGGGGGGGGTATACAATGAGCAGTTCTTC.

The J gene is TRBJ2-1, the V gene TRBV27; perhaps TRBD1 as D (5 bases). CDR1 and CDR2 from the germline V gene are MNHEY and SMNVEV (reference sequence). This CDR3 comprises 11 residues. Deletions cut 6 bases from V and 7 bases from J, with 7 bases between. CDR3 sequence: CASRGRNEQFF. For the CDR3, the DNA is TGTGCCAGCAGGGGGCGAAATGAGCAGTTCTTC.

There are a few counts of this clonotype. This chain links TRBV9 with TRBJ1-1; the D is unclear. This CDR3 comprises 15 residues. In germline, CDR1 is SGDLS, CDR2 YYNGEE. The germline V and J ends were trimmed by 0 bases and 0 bases, with 9 bases remaining between them. This CDR3 is CASSVGISMNTEAFF. The CDR3 DNA reads TGTGCCAGCAGCGTAGGGATCAGTATGAACACTGAAGCTTTCTTT.

V is TRBV5-5 and J is TRBJ2-7, with 10 bases lining up with TRBD2. After removal of 4 bases from V and 4 bases from J, the junction contained 8 bases not matched to a gene. Germline lookup yields CDR1 SGHKS and CDR2 YYEKEE (reference sequence). This CDR3 is built from 15 residues. CDR3 coding DNA: TGTGCCAGCAGCGGGCCCCATAGCGGGAGGTACGAGCAGTACTTC. It encodes CASSGPHSGRYEQYF.

This clonotype appeared a few times. V and J are TRBV20-1 and TRBJ1-5, with TRBD1 as a possible D gene (6 bases). V was shortened by 0 bases and J by 7 bases, with 13 bases between the two germline ends. The CDR3 loop spans 14 amino acids. From germline, CDR1 is DFQATT and CDR2 SNEGSKA (reference sequence). CDR3 sequence: CSARDLAGVQPQHF. CDR3 DNA: TGCAGTGCTAGAGATTTGGCAGGGGTGCAGCCCCAGCATTTT.

This clonotype was observed at least ten times. The chain is built from TRBV9 and TRBJ2-7; D uncertain. This CDR3 spans 14 amino acids. Germline V lookup: CDR1 SGDLS, CDR2 YYNGEE. V was trimmed by 0 bases and J by 2 bases, leaving 9 bases between them. The DNA for the CDR3 is TGTGCCAGCAGCGTAGGTTTAGGCCCCTACGAGCAGTACTTC. This translates into CASSVGLGPYEQYF.

This clonotype was counted only a few times. The CDR3 bases are TGCAGTGCACCCGGGACTAGGTCCGAGCAGTACTTC. Amino acids: CSAPGTRSEQYF. The rearrangement links TRBV20-1 to TRBJ2-7, with 8 positions matching TRBD2. V shed 6 bases, J shed 6 bases, and the junction held 7 bases outside the gene matches. The CDR3 covers 12 residues. Per germline, CDR1 DFQATT and CDR2 SNEGSKA (reference sequence).

The gene calls are TRBV6-2 or TRBV6-3 and TRBJ2-5; 9 bases agree with TRBD1. This CDR3 has 15 residues. Germline V CDR1 and CDR2: MNHEY, SVGEGT. Losses at the gene ends were 6 bases for V and 7 bases for J; bases not matched to a gene: 12. The CDR3 protein is CASSEGTGRFGTQYF. For the CDR3, the DNA is TGTGCCAGCAGCGAAGGGACAGGGCGATTCGGGACCCAGTACTTC.

This clonotype was observed a handful of times. This chain connects TRBV29-1 to TRBJ2-1; the match to TRBD2 covers 9 bases. J was trimmed by 2 bases and V by 4 bases; bases with no gene match: 9. CDR1 is SQVTM, CDR2 ANQGSEA, per germline. The CDR3 has 16 residues. The DNA of the CDR3 is TGCAGCGTTGGAGGGGGGCTAGCGGGGACCTACAATGAGCAGTTCTTC. It codes for CSVGGGLAGTYNEQFF.

This clonotype was recorded many times. This chain connects TRBV6-5 to TRBJ2-5; 7 bases fit TRBD1. This CDR3 is built from 18 residues. Trimming at V came to 0 bases and at J to 2 bases, leaving 12 bases not matched to a gene. The germline CDR1 and CDR2 sequences are MNHEY and SVGAGI. The DNA for the CDR3 is TGTGCCAGCAGTTACTCAAGGCTCGGTAGGGGGCTACAAGAGACCCAGTACTTC. This encodes CASSYSRLGRGLQETQYF.

This clonotype occurred many times. This chain connects TRBV27 to TRBJ2-7; D may be TRBD1 (6 bases). V lost 2 bases, J lost 1 base, and 9 bases lay in between. Germline CDR1 and CDR2: MNHEY and SMNVEV (reference sequence). CDR3 length equals 14 residues. CDR3 DNA sequence: TGTGCCAGCAGTTTAAACAGGGCGTCCTACGAGCAGTACTTC. Amino acids: CASSLNRASYEQYF.

Many counts were recorded for this clonotype. The chain has TRBV4-1 and TRBJ2-7; 9 bases line up with TRBD2. This CDR3 region has 16 residues. V was pared by 1 base and J by 5 bases, with 9 bases of the junction left unmatched. The germline gives CDR1 MGHRA, CDR2 YSYEKL. CDR3 residues: CASSQVPSGRSHEQYF. Here the CDR3 DNA reads TGCGCCAGCAGCCAAGTTCCCAGCGGGAGGTCCCACGAGCAGTACTTC.

This clonotype was picked up many times. The V call is TRBV20-1, the J call TRBJ2-3; no clear D gene. Looked up from germline, CDR1 is DFQATT and CDR2 is SNEGSKA (reference sequence). This CDR3 spans 12 amino acids. Trimming left V 1 base short and J 4 bases short, with 6 bases between. The CDR3 DNA sequence: TGCAGTGCTAGAGGTAGAGCAGATACGCAGTATTTT. Translating gives CSARGRADTQYF.

The chain joins TRBV7-2 to TRBJ2-5; unclear D gene. Trimming cost V 5 bases and J 4 bases, with 14 bases left between them. CDR1 SGHTA and CDR2 FQGNSA come from the germline V gene. The CDR3 length is 14 residues. As DNA, the CDR3 is TGTGCCAGCAGCCCAGACTGGGCCGCAGAGACCCAGTACTTC. Translating it yields CASSPDWAAETQYF.

About this clonotype: One junction end does not reproduce the germline sequence, and a read error may be involved. The V and J genes are TRBV6-1 and TRBJ2-7; TRBD1 agrees at 8 bases. The CDR3 has 14 amino acids. Germline CDR1 reads MNHNS; CDR2 reads SASEGT. The CDR3 loop reads CDSSTSDRGPRQYF. In nucleotides, the CDR3 is TGTGACAGCAGTACCTCCGACAGGGGCCCACGGCAGTACTTC.

This chain joins TRBV6-5 and TRBJ2-1; weak D call: TRBD2 (5 bases). CDR3 length: 16 residues. V shed 6 bases and J shed 3 bases, with 18 bases lying between them. Per the germline V gene, CDR1 is MNHEY and CDR2 is SVGAGI. The CDR3 loop reads CASRLTKQIVYNEQFF. CDR3 DNA: TGTGCCAGCAGATTGACTAAACAAATCGTCTACAATGAGCAGTTCTTC.

This clonotype was seen only a few times. The V gene is TRBV6-4, the J gene TRBJ2-2, with 11 bases fitting TRBD1. The trim removed 5 bases at V and 7 bases at J, leaving 15 bases unmatched. Germline loops: CDR1 MRHNA, CDR2 SNTAGT. CDR3 length equals 18 residues. CDR3 sequence: CASSSNPGTGGAVGELFF. The CDR3 DNA sequence: TGTGCCAGCAGTTCGAACCCCGGGACAGGGGGAGCTGTCGGGGAGCTGTTTTTT.

The chain joins TRBV9 to TRBJ2-1; 12 bases agree with TRBD2. V was clipped by 4 bases and J by 4 bases; unmatched bases: 18. The length of the CDR3 is 20 residues. Looked up from germline, CDR1 is SGDLS and CDR2 is YYNGEE. The CDR3 reads CASSIGPGLAGREGYNEQFF. The CDR3 coding sequence is TGTGCCAGCAGCATAGGACCGGGACTAGCGGGTAGGGAGGGGTACAATGAGCAGTTCTTC.

This clonotype has a count of ten or more. The chain joins TRBV6-5 to TRBJ1-2; D not resolved. The V gene lost 4 bases and the J gene lost 7 bases, with 16 bases spanning the gap. Per the germline V gene, CDR1 is MNHEY and CDR2 is SVGAGI. The CDR3 is 14 amino acids. The CDR3 here is CASSSETAAGGYTF. The CDR3 DNA follows: TGTGCCAGCAGTTCCGAGACCGCGGCTGGTGGCTACACCTTC.

This clonotype was observed a few times. The chain carries TRBV29-1 and TRBJ2-3; 12 bases line up with TRBD1. Germline CDR1 SQVTM, CDR2 ANQGSEA. The CDR3 loop spans 13 amino acids. V lost 6 bases, J lost 6 bases, and 4 bases stayed unmatched. Written as DNA, the CDR3 is TGCAGCGTGGGGACAGGGGGCATCGATACGCAGTATTTT. Translating it yields CSVGTGGIDTQYF.

This clonotype occurred many times. V and J are TRBV29-1 and TRBJ2-2; D remains ambiguous. The length of the CDR3 is 14 residues. Germline CDR1 is SQVTM and CDR2 is ANQGSEA. Trimming shortened V by 7 bases and J by 2 bases, and 14 bases separated the two germline ends. The DNA of the CDR3 is TGCAGCGCCTTGAACTTGCAAAACACCGGGGAGCTGTTTTTT. This encodes CSALNLQNTGELFF.

This clonotype appeared a few times. The gene calls are TRBV7-9 and TRBJ2-1, with a tentative D call TRBD1 (5 bases). This CDR3 spans 13 amino acids. Per germline, CDR1 SEHNR and CDR2 FQNEAQ (reference sequence). V gave up 1 base and J gave up 9 bases, with 10 bases separating them. CDR3 coding DNA: TGTGCCAGCAGCTTAGAGGGTCAGGGTGAGCAGTTCTTC. Protein product: CASSLEGQGEQFF.

This clonotype was counted many times. V and J are TRBV20-1 and TRBJ2-7, with a tentative D call TRBD2 (5 bases). V was shortened by 1 base and J by 2 bases, with 15 bases between the two germline ends. This CDR3 contains 15 residues. Germline CDR1 DFQATT, CDR2 SNEGSKA (reference sequence). Written as DNA, the CDR3 is TGCAGTGCTAGAGCCGCGACCGGGATGGCCTACGAGCAGTACTTC. It specifies CSARAATGMAYEQYF.

This clonotype was seen only a few times. This chain uses TRBV6-2 or TRBV6-3 with TRBJ2-3; D is possibly TRBD1 (6 bases). The germline V gene encodes CDR1 MNHEY and CDR2 SVGEGT. Trimming shortened V by 4 bases and J by 4 bases, and 12 bases separated the two germline ends. This CDR3 has 14 residues. The CDR3 protein is CASSSTGSPDTQYF. The DNA for the CDR3 is TGTGCCAGCAGTTCCACAGGGAGTCCAGATACGCAGTATTTT.

On this clonotype itself: One junction end does not reproduce the germline sequence, and a read error may be involved. The chain recombines TRBV10-3 with TRBJ2-5; 8 bases are shared with TRBD1. Germline-derived CDR1 and CDR2 are ENHRY and SYGVKD. CDR3 size: 14 residues. CDR3 sequence reads: CAITKGQGEEAQYF. DNA for the CDR3: TGTGCCATCACTAAAGGACAGGGTGAAGAGGCCCAGTACTTC.

The CDR3 sequence: CASSSTNSPLHF. In nucleotides, the CDR3 is TGTGCCAGCAGTTCAACGAATTCACCCCTCCACTTT. V gene TRBV2 combines with J gene TRBJ1-6; unclear D gene. The V gene's germline CDR1 is SNHLY and CDR2 FYNNEI. CDR3 length: 12 residues. V was shortened by 5 bases and J by 7 bases, with 6 bases between the two germline ends.

This clonotype was seen ten or more times. The chain uses TRBV4-3 and TRBJ2-7, with no clear D. Germline loops: CDR1 LGHNA, CDR2 YSLEER. CDR3 size: 14 residues. The V end lost 2 bases, the J end lost 1 base, and 9 bases lay between the germline ends. The CDR3 loop is CASSQTSGSYEQYF. CDR3 bases: TGCGCCAGCAGCCAAACTTCGGGTTCCTACGAGCAGTACTTC.

This clonotype was detected a few times. The genes are TRBV20-1 and TRBJ1-5, with D unresolved. Deletions cut 3 bases from V and 6 bases from J, with 9 bases between. The CDR3 loop spans 12 amino acids. Germline V gene sequence: CDR1 DFQATT, CDR2 SNEGSKA (reference sequence). The CDR3, as DNA: TGCAGTGCTAGTAATGTAGGTCAGCCCCAGCATTTT. Protein: CSASNVGQPQHF.